These 28 T cell receptor beta chains were all obtained from the same sample, sequenced in a study of OX40 agonist ivuxolimab in advanced cancers. Here immunoSEQ multiplex PCR was the method, and the copy in TCRdb shows in-frame clones only, minus some. The table includes 70,000 or so clones, 75% to 95% detected once. Here the sequenced sample was CD4+ or CD8+ T cells sorted from blood, taken in a trial of the OX40 agonist ivuxolimab. All receptors come from an adult with an advanced solid tumor such as melanoma, head and neck, liver or kidney cancer.

This rearrangement joins TRBV6-6 to TRBJ1-4; D call uncertain. V lost 8 bases to trimming and J lost 3 bases, with 13 bases between them. From germline, CDR1 is MNHNY and CDR2 SVGAGI (reference sequence). This CDR3 spans 14 amino acids. The CDR3 spells CASSIGQSNEKLFF. DNA for the CDR3: TGTGCCAGCTCCATTGGGCAGTCTAATGAAAAACTGTTTTTT.

The V and J genes are TRBV29-1 and TRBJ2-4, with D unclear. The CDR3 is made up of 13 amino acids. The germline gives CDR1 SQVTM, CDR2 ANQGSEA. With 4 bases removed from V and 5 bases from J, the gap between germline ends came to 12 bases. In nucleotides, the CDR3 is TGCAGCGTTGCCCCGACTCGCCAAAACATTCAGTACTTC. Protein sequence: CSVAPTRQNIQYF.

The V and J genes are TRBV6-1 and TRBJ2-2; 7 positions match TRBD2. Germline trimming cut 3 bases from V and 6 bases from J; bases unmatched to any gene: 10. Germline assignment: CDR1 MNHNS and CDR2 SASEGT. The CDR3 is 16 residues long. CDR3 nucleotide sequence: TGTGCCAGCAGTGAGCTCCAGCGGGAATCGGCCGGGGAGCTGTTTTTT. It codes for CASSELQRESAGELFF.

The chain combines TRBV4-1 with TRBJ2-7; D is undetermined. Germline V gene data show CDR1 as MGHRA and CDR2 as YSYEKL. Deletions cut 0 bases from V and 0 bases from J, with 9 bases between. The CDR3 consists of 15 residues. The CDR3 reads CASSQEFSPSYEQYF. CDR3 coding DNA: TGCGCCAGCAGCCAAGAATTCAGCCCCTCCTACGAGCAGTACTTC.

The chain uses TRBV6-1 and TRBJ2-7; D unresolved. Germline CDR1 is MNHNS and CDR2 is SASEGT. The V end lost 5 bases, the J end lost 9 bases, and 11 bases lay between the germline ends. The length of the CDR3 is 11 residues. In DNA, the CDR3 is TGTGCCAGCAGTTACGGTAGTGGGCAGTACTTC. Translation: CASSYGSGQYF.

This clone appeared a single time. V is TRBV14 and J is TRBJ1-2; D unresolved. The germline gives CDR1 SGHDN, CDR2 FVKESK. The CDR3 loop spans 12 amino acids. The V gene lost 0 bases and the J gene lost 8 bases, with 7 bases spanning the gap. The CDR3 DNA reads as TGTGCCAGCAGCCAAGAATGGTACGGCTACACCTTC. This translates into CASSQEWYGYTF.

The chain employs TRBV11-1 and TRBJ2-7; 11 bases match TRBD2. The CDR3 length is 14 residues. V lost 6 bases to trimming and J lost 0 bases; unmatched junction nucleotides: 1. Germline V lookup: CDR1 SGHAT, CDR2 FQDESV (reference sequence). CDR3 coding DNA: TGTGCCAGCAGAGGGACTAGCGGCTCCTACGAGCAGTACTTC. Translation: CASRGTSGSYEQYF.

The chain couples TRBV9 to TRBJ2-2, with D unclear. CDR3 length equals 14 residues. Germline V gives CDR1 SGDLS, CDR2 YYNGEE. V shed 0 bases and J shed 5 bases, with 8 bases lying between them. CDR3 in DNA: TGTGCCAGCAGCGTAGGTATCGGGACCGGGGAGCTGTTTTTT. Amino acid sequence: CASSVGIGTGELFF.

The chain is built from TRBV27 and TRBJ1-1; D is uncertain. Trimming cost V 1 base and J 2 bases, with 5 bases left between them. Germline-derived CDR1 and CDR2 are MNHEY and SMNVEV (reference sequence). The CDR3 covers 13 residues. The CDR3 DNA follows: TGTGCCAGCAGTTTATACATAAACACTGAAGCTTTCTTT. This codes for CASSLYINTEAFF.

This clone showed up just once. J is TRBJ1-3 and V is TRBV28; unclear D gene. The CDR3 consists of 12 residues. Between the trimmed V and J ends, which lost 3 bases and 6 bases, there was a span of 6 bases. Germline lookup yields CDR1 MDHEN and CDR2 SYDVKM. CDR3 sequence reads: CASSLSENTIYF. The CDR3 DNA reads TGTGCCAGCAGTTTGAGTGAAAACACCATATATTTT.

This clone has a handful of counts. The chain recombines TRBV18 with TRBJ2-7; tentatively, D is TRBD1 (6 bases). V dropped 4 bases and J dropped 2 bases, with 12 bases sitting between them. The germline V gene has CDR1 KGHSH and CDR2 LQKENI. This CDR3 comprises 14 residues. This chain's CDR3 is CASSLRDITYEQYF. In nucleotides, the CDR3 is TGTGCCAGCTCACTTAGGGACATTACCTACGAGCAGTACTTC.

CDR3 DNA sequence: TGTGCCAGCAGCTTGGACACTGAAGCTTTCTTT. Protein: CASSLDTEAFF. The chain has TRBV11-1 and TRBJ1-1; D unclear. Trimming took 3 bases from V and 3 from J, leaving 2 bases between them. Germline V gives CDR1 SGHAT, CDR2 FQDESV (reference sequence). This CDR3 comprises 11 residues.

The V gene is TRBV28, the J gene TRBJ2-3; D is unresolved. The CDR3 is 14 amino acids. CDR1 is MDHEN, CDR2 SYDVKM, per germline. The ends were cut back, 6 bases at V and 4 bases at J, with 14 bases in the middle. Written as DNA, the CDR3 is TGTGCCAGCAGCACCCCCAGTCGAGCAGATACGCAGTATTTT. Protein sequence: CASSTPSRADTQYF.

The chain joins TRBV19 to TRBJ1-2, with 11 bases matching TRBD1. The V and J ends lost 7 bases and 4 bases, in that order; junction bases with no gene match: 5. The V gene's germline CDR1 is LNHDA and CDR2 SQIVND (reference sequence). CDR3 length: 14 amino acids. The CDR3 sequence is CASTGQGARYGYTF. CDR3 bases: TGTGCCAGTACCGGACAGGGGGCGCGCTATGGCTACACCTTC.

The chain is built from TRBV7-6 and TRBJ2-2, with D uncertain. Germline V gene data show CDR1 as SGHVS and CDR2 as FNYEAQ. There are 14 residues in the CDR3. Trimming cost V 0 bases and J 9 bases, with 11 bases left between them. CDR3 DNA: TGTGCCAGCAGCTTAGCATCGGCTCCCCGGGAGCTGTTTTTT. Translated, it gives CASSLASAPRELFF. Complete variable domain (other parts from reference TRBV7-6 and TRBJ2-2): GAGVSQSPRYKVTKRGQDVALRCDPISGHVSLYWYRQALGQGPEFLTYFNYEAQQDKSGLPNDRFSAERPEGSISTLTIQRTEQRDSAMYRCASSLASAPRELFFGEGSRLTVL.

This chain's CDR3 is CASSPGGSISQPQHF. In nucleotides, the CDR3 is TGTGCCAGCAGCCCAGGGGGCTCCATATCTCAGCCCCAGCATTTT. V and J are TRBV5-6 and TRBJ1-5; 8 bases are shared with TRBD1. The CDR3 totals 15 residues. Looked up from germline, CDR1 is SGHDT and CDR2 is YYEEEE. V lost 4 bases, J lost 6 bases, and 9 bases stayed unmatched.

In its sample, this clone was seen once. V usage is TRBV2 and J usage is TRBJ1-4, with D maybe TRBD1 (6 bases). The germline CDR1 and CDR2 sequences are SNHLY and FYNNEI. The CDR3 is 15 amino acids. Trimming pared 3 bases from V and 1 base from J, leaving 9 bases between. The CDR3 spells CASSELGGTNEKLFF. The CDR3 DNA follows: TGTGCCAGCAGTGAGTTAGGGGGAACTAATGAAAAACTGTTTTTT.

This chain links TRBV7-9 with TRBJ2-2; possibly TRBD1 for D (5 bases). V dropped 3 bases and J dropped 1 base, with 9 bases sitting between them. The CDR3 length is 15 residues. Germline-derived CDR1 and CDR2 are SEHNR and FQNEAQ (reference sequence). CDR3 loop: CASSLGQGNTGELFF. The CDR3, as DNA: TGTGCCAGCAGCTTGGGCCAGGGGAACACCGGGGAGCTGTTTTTT.

Only a few counts were recorded for this clone. The chain combines TRBV7-2 with TRBJ1-2, with D possibly matching TRBD1 (6 bases). CDR1 is SGHTA, CDR2 FQGNSA, per germline. The CDR3 loop spans 13 amino acids. Trimming pared 2 bases from V and 8 bases from J, leaving 12 bases between. The CDR3 nucleotides are TGTGCCAGCAGCTTACGACAGGCAGGCGGCTACACCTTC. Its protein product is CASSLRQAGGYTF.

The chain joins TRBV27 to TRBJ1-2, with D unresolved. The CDR3 contains 14 residues. V lost 5 bases and J 8 bases, leaving 18 bases between the germline ends. CDR1 MNHEY and CDR2 SMNVEV come from the germline V gene (reference sequence). In nucleotides, the CDR3 is TGTGCCAGCAGTCCCGGCCCACTCCCTAGGGGCTACACCTTC. Translated, it gives CASSPGPLPRGYTF.

This chain links TRBV28 with TRBJ1-2, with a weak D call TRBD1 (5 bases). V was clipped by 1 base and J by 3 bases, with 12 bases between them. The CDR3 covers 15 residues. Germline CDR1 reads MDHEN; CDR2 reads SYDVKM. Here the CDR3 reads CASSLSGLADYGYTF. In DNA form, the CDR3 reads TGTGCCAGCAGTTTATCAGGGCTTGCTGACTATGGCTACACCTTC.

V usage is TRBV5-1 and J usage is TRBJ2-7, with D possibly matching TRBD1 (6 bases). The germline gives CDR1 SGHRS, CDR2 YFSETQ. There are 14 residues in the CDR3. V was trimmed by 4 bases and J by 5 bases, leaving 16 bases between them. The CDR3 DNA sequence: TGCGCCAGCAGCCCAACGACAGGCCGGAACGAGCAGTACTTC. Translated, it gives CASSPTTGRNEQYF.

V is TRBV27 and J is TRBJ2-7; possibly TRBD2 for D (6 bases). V was trimmed by 1 base and J by 3 bases, leaving 16 bases between them. The CDR3 has 16 amino acids. Germline V gene lookup returns CDR1 MNHEY and CDR2 SMNVEV (reference sequence). As DNA, the CDR3 is TGTGCCAGCAGTTTATATTTCCAAGTAGCGGACTACGAGCAGTACTTC. Its protein is CASSLYFQVADYEQYF.

This clone was observed a few times. In the same sample, other DNA sequences code for this CDR3. This chain links TRBV19 with TRBJ1-5; D gene uncertain. The CDR3 runs 13 residues. In germline, CDR1 is LNHDA, CDR2 SQIVND (reference sequence). V was clipped by 5 bases and J by 0 bases, with 5 bases between them. The CDR3 nucleotides read TGTGCCAGTAGTCGGGGTAGCAATCAGCCCCAGCATTTT. It encodes CASSRGSNQPQHF.

Only one count was recorded for this clone. The chain joins TRBV5-1 to TRBJ1-1; D call uncertain. V lost 2 bases and J lost 3, with 8 bases in between. Germline CDR1 is SGHRS and CDR2 is YFSETQ. CDR3 length: 13 residues. CDR3 nucleotides: TGCGCCAGCAGCTTAGGTGGGGACACTGAAGCTTTCTTT. Encoded protein: CASSLGGDTEAFF.

V is TRBV6-6 and J is TRBJ2-7, with 9 bases fitting TRBD1. Per germline, CDR1 MNHNY and CDR2 SVGAGI (reference sequence). V gave up 7 bases and J gave up 6 bases; unmatched junction bases: 10. The CDR3 has 14 amino acids. The chain's CDR3 is CASTFGTGNLEQYF. The CDR3 DNA reads TGTGCCAGCACCTTCGGGACAGGGAATCTCGAGCAGTACTTC.

V and J are TRBV11-2 and TRBJ2-5; maybe TRBD2 (6 bases). With 5 bases removed from V and 5 bases from J, the gap between germline ends came to 18 bases. CDR1 is SGHAT, CDR2 FQNNGV, per germline. This CDR3 is built from 15 residues. The CDR3 sequence is CASSPAGLSRETQYF. Written as DNA, the CDR3 is TGTGCCAGCAGCCCGGCGGGACTTTCTAGGGAGACCCAGTACTTC.

The gene calls are TRBV7-9 and TRBJ2-3; possibly TRBD1 for D (6 bases). Trimming left V 4 bases short and J 5 bases short, with 16 bases between. The CDR3 has 15 amino acids. Germline assignment: CDR1 SEHNR and CDR2 FQNEAQ (reference sequence). DNA of the CDR3: TGTGCCAGCAGCTCTGGGGGCAGGGGAAGAGATACGCAGTATTTT. The encoded protein is CASSSGGRGRDTQYF.